Presented here are 11 T cell receptor beta chains from one specimen sequenced in a study of CD8+ T cells in alopecia areata. Extraction of RNA preceded its reverse transcription into cDNA, which served as the sequencing template. Method: immunoSEQ multiplex PCR; TCRdb's copy keeps in-frame clones and lacks some. The sample gives roughly 200,000 clones, approximately 53% of which show up once; 4.9% is in the top ten. The source material was CD8+ T cells sorted from blood. These receptors came from a human donor in good health.

V usage is TRBV5-6 and J usage is TRBJ1-2, with D tentatively TRBD1 (6 bases). This CDR3 region has 13 residues. Trimming pared 4 bases from V and 7 bases from J, leaving 14 bases between. Germline V gene data show CDR1 as SGHDT and CDR2 as YYEEEE. CDR3 sequence reads: CASSVTGNIGYTF. CDR3 nucleotides: TGTGCCAGCAGCGTGACAGGAAATATTGGCTACACCTTC. The entire variable domain, with the rest obtained from reference TRBV5-6 and TRBJ1-2, is as follows: DAGVTQSPTHLIKTRGQQVTLRCSPKSGHDTVSWYQQALGQGPQFIFQYYEEEERQRGNFPDRFSGHQFPNYSSELNVNALLLGDSALYLCASSVTGNIGYTFGSGTRLTVV.

The chain is built from TRBV29-1 and TRBJ1-2; tentative D call: TRBD1 (5 bases). CDR3 length: 14 amino acids. Trimming shortened V by 6 bases and J by 1 base, and 15 bases separated the two germline ends. CDR1 and CDR2 (germline): SQVTM, ANQGSEA. The CDR3 reads CSVAGTADNYGYTF. The CDR3 bases are TGCAGCGTCGCTGGGACCGCAGATAACTATGGCTACACCTTC.

The chain couples TRBV5-4 to TRBJ1-2, with D perhaps matching TRBD1 (5 bases). Germline V gene sequence: CDR1 SGHNT, CDR2 YYREEE (reference sequence). The CDR3 has 16 amino acids. V gave up 7 bases and J gave up 3 bases, with 22 bases separating them. In DNA form, the CDR3 reads TGTGCCAGCCGGAGTGTGGGTCAGGGAGGAGACTATGGCTACACCTTC. Translation gives CASRSVGQGGDYGYTF.

This clone was counted at least ten times. V gene TRBV6-5 combines with J gene TRBJ1-4; unclear D gene. The CDR3 is 13 amino acids. Trimming left V 3 bases short and J 4 bases short, with 6 bases between. The germline V gene has CDR1 MNHEY and CDR2 SVGAGI. In DNA form, the CDR3 reads TGTGCCAGCAGTTATCGGGATAATGAAAAACTGTTTTTT. It encodes CASSYRDNEKLFF.

The chain links TRBV13 to TRBJ2-3; the D is unclear. The CDR3 is made up of 13 amino acids. CDR1 is PRHDT, CDR2 FYEKMQ, per germline (reference sequence). Trimming shortened V by 10 bases and J by 2 bases, and 13 bases separated the two germline ends. The CDR3 here is CANAPGITDTQYF. The CDR3 nucleotides are TGTGCCAACGCTCCCGGCATCACAGATACGCAGTATTTT.

This chain links TRBV19 with TRBJ2-5; a possible D gene is TRBD2 (5 bases). Between the trimmed V and J ends, which lost 6 bases and 4 bases, there was a span of 18 bases. The CDR3 runs 15 residues. Germline CDR1 reads LNHDA; CDR2 reads SQIVND (reference sequence). In DNA, the CDR3 is TGTGCCAGTAGCGTCGCCGCCGGGGAATCAGAGACCCAGTACTTC. It translates to CASSVAAGESETQYF. Full variable domain (rest looked up from reference TRBV19 and TRBJ2-5): DGGITQSPKYLFRKEGQNVTLSCEQNLNHDAMYWYRQDPGQGLRLIYYSQIVNDFQKGDIAEGYSVSREKKESFPLTVTSAQKNPTAFYLCASSVAAGESETQYFGPGTRLLVL.

This clone appeared a few times. This sequence joins TRBV25-1 and TRBJ1-2; D is possibly TRBD1 (5 bases). The length of the CDR3 is 15 residues. Looked up from germline, CDR1 is MGHDK and CDR2 is SYGVNS. V was clipped by 3 bases and J by 2 bases, with 13 bases between them. In DNA form, the CDR3 reads TGTGCCAGCAGTGACGGGAGGGGATTAAACTATGGCTACACCTTC. Translating gives CASSDGRGLNYGYTF.

The rearrangement uses TRBV4-1 and TRBJ2-1; D not resolved. Germline V gene data show CDR1 as MGHRA and CDR2 as YSYEKL. V lost 0 bases and J 0 bases, leaving 12 bases between the germline ends. The CDR3 consists of 17 residues. The CDR3, as DNA: TGCGCCAGCAGCCAAGAGGAACTCCTCAGCTCCTACAATGAGCAGTTCTTC. It codes for CASSQEELLSSYNEQFF.

This clone was counted only a few times. The V and J genes are TRBV4-1 and TRBJ1-1; D unclear. With 1 base removed from V and 3 bases from J, the gap between germline ends came to 15 bases. The germline V gene has CDR1 MGHRA and CDR2 YSYEKL. This CDR3 has 16 residues. Here the CDR3 reads CASSQVRVTWDTEAFF. The CDR3 DNA reads TGCGCCAGCAGCCAAGTCCGGGTGACGTGGGACACTGAAGCTTTCTTT.

The chain employs TRBV27 and TRBJ1-6; the D gene is possibly TRBD1 (5 bases). The CDR3 contains 15 residues. CDR1 and CDR2 from the germline V gene are MNHEY and SMNVEV (reference sequence). Trimming left V 2 bases short and J 0 bases short, with 5 bases between. The CDR3 DNA is TGTGCCAGCAGTTTAGACAGCTCCTATAATTCACCCCTCCACTTT. Amino acids: CASSLDSSYNSPLHF.

This chain joins TRBV30 and TRBJ1-2; D unresolved. V lost 3 bases to trimming and J lost 5 bases, with 10 bases between them. This CDR3 has 12 amino acids. Germline V lookup: CDR1 GTSNPN, CDR2 SVGIG (reference sequence). The CDR3 here is CAWRRQKYGYTF. CDR3 coding DNA: TGTGCCTGGAGGAGGCAGAAGTATGGCTACACCTTC. Complete variable domain (other parts from reference TRBV30 and TRBJ1-2): SQTIHQWPATLVQPVGSPLSLECTVEGTSNPNLYWYRQAAGRGLQLLFYSVGIGQISSEVPQNLSASRPQDRQFILSSKKLLLSDSGFYLCAWRRQKYGYTFGSGTRLTVV.